A selection of T cell receptor beta chains follows, all from one sample in a study of neurological immune-mediated disorders. TCRdb re-derived calls from the 5' RACE reads in MiXCR, one entry per CDR3 protein. The sample lists 44,000 or so distinct CDR3 sequences; about 6% were seen once. The sample comprised CD4+ T cells from blood. These receptors all come from a woman between 40 and 50 years old in good health. Each CDR3 is given with its conserved first and last residue. Fields, in order: J gene, V gene, CDR3 protein.

j_gene: TRBJ1-6; v_gene: TRBV7-2; CDR3aa: CASSLRWDPPVNSPLHF
j_gene: TRBJ2-7; v_gene: TRBV19; CDR3aa: CASRRDGTDEQYF
j_gene: TRBJ2-5; v_gene: TRBV3-1; CDR3aa: CASSQDRDTQYF
j_gene: TRBJ1-2; v_gene: TRBV16; CDR3aa: CASSQWGGGPNGYTF
j_gene: TRBJ2-7; v_gene: TRBV6-5; CDR3aa: CASTVLPRGSPLYEQYF
j_gene: TRBJ2-7; v_gene: TRBV20-1; CDR3aa: CSARSPPGTSNSLTYEQYF
j_gene: TRBJ2-1; v_gene: TRBV3-1; CDR3aa: CASSQDWLGTRNEQFF
j_gene: TRBJ1-3; v_gene: TRBV14; CDR3aa: CASSQDVVGNTIYF
j_gene: TRBJ2-1; v_gene: TRBV28; CDR3aa: CASSLGGATLNEQFF
j_gene: TRBJ2-7; v_gene: TRBV10-3; CDR3aa: CAIGNYEQYF
j_gene: TRBJ2-7; v_gene: TRBV7-8; CDR3aa: CASSLAGRTPLGVYEQYF
j_gene: TRBJ2-1; v_gene: TRBV20-1; CDR3aa: CSATSFIQGSSYNEQFF
j_gene: TRBJ1-1; v_gene: TRBV28; CDR3aa: CASSPLSRTEAFF
j_gene: TRBJ2-2; v_gene: TRBV4-2; CDR3aa: CASSQEGNTGELFF
j_gene: TRBJ2-1; v_gene: TRBV27; CDR3aa: CASRTSGRVNEQFF
j_gene: TRBJ2-3; v_gene: TRBV29-1; CDR3aa: CSVPDRGQPDTQYF
j_gene: TRBJ1-6; v_gene: TRBV20-1; CDR3aa: CSARTQYRGGNSPLHF
j_gene: TRBJ2-4; v_gene: TRBV29-1; CDR3aa: CSVNVTPKNIQYF
j_gene: TRBJ2-5; v_gene: TRBV13; CDR3aa: CASTAGTEETQYF
j_gene: TRBJ2-7; v_gene: TRBV20-1; CDR3aa: CSARITGSSYEQYF
j_gene: TRBJ2-6; v_gene: TRBV12-3/TRBV12-4; CDR3aa: CASSLSVDVLTF
j_gene: TRBJ2-3; v_gene: TRBV28; CDR3aa: CASSTQRTTSTDTQYF
j_gene: TRBJ2-3; v_gene: TRBV5-6; CDR3aa: CASSFDFQSTDTQYF
j_gene: TRBJ2-1; v_gene: TRBV5-1; CDR3aa: CASSSGGLGNEQFF
j_gene: TRBJ2-1; v_gene: TRBV18; CDR3aa: CASSRGGRNEQFF
j_gene: TRBJ2-5; v_gene: TRBV4-1; CDR3aa: CASSPRDPGETQYF
j_gene: TRBJ2-2; v_gene: TRBV28; CDR3aa: CAVSRVANTGELFF
j_gene: TRBJ2-1; v_gene: TRBV18; CDR3aa: CASSPRAGVDNEQFF
j_gene: TRBJ1-4; v_gene: TRBV28; CDR3aa: CASSLPGNEKLFF
j_gene: TRBJ2-2; v_gene: TRBV20-1; CDR3aa: CSARSGPNTGELFF
j_gene: TRBJ2-1; v_gene: TRBV21-1; CDR3aa: CASSRRNEQFF
j_gene: TRBJ2-1; v_gene: TRBV28; CDR3aa: CASSAAGTGMFDEQFF
j_gene: TRBJ1-1; v_gene: TRBV7-9; CDR3aa: CASSLNEGNTEAFF
j_gene: TRBJ2-3; v_gene: TRBV7-2; CDR3aa: CASSGSTDTQYF
j_gene: TRBJ2-1; v_gene: TRBV11-3; CDR3aa: CASSLGGVTGGEQFF
j_gene: TRBJ1-5; v_gene: TRBV19; CDR3aa: CASTPRSEQPQHF
j_gene: TRBJ2-7; v_gene: TRBV20-1; CDR3aa: CSASVGLAGVYEQYF
j_gene: TRBJ2-3; v_gene: TRBV5-1; CDR3aa: CASTTGQGSTDTQYF
j_gene: TRBJ2-5; v_gene: TRBV6-1; CDR3aa: CASSEFRPTIMGETQYF
j_gene: TRBJ1-5; v_gene: TRBV20-1; CDR3aa: CSARVGQGSNQPQHF
j_gene: TRBJ2-7; v_gene: TRBV10-3; CDR3aa: CAISVGYEQYF
j_gene: TRBJ2-5; v_gene: TRBV29-1; CDR3aa: CSVEDVGLGETQYF
j_gene: TRBJ2-7; v_gene: TRBV9; CDR3aa: CASSATDRAPYEQYF